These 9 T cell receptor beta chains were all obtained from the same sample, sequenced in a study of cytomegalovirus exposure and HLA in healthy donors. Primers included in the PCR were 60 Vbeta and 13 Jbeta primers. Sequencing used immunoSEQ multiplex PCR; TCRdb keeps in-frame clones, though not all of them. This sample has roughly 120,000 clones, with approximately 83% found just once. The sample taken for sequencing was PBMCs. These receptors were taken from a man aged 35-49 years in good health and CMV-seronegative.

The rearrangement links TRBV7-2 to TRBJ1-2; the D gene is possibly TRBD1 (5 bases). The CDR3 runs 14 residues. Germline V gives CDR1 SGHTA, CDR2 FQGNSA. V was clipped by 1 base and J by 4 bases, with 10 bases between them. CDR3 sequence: CASSLEGMGYGYTF. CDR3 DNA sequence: TGTGCCAGCAGCTTAGAGGGGATGGGCTATGGCTACACCTTC.

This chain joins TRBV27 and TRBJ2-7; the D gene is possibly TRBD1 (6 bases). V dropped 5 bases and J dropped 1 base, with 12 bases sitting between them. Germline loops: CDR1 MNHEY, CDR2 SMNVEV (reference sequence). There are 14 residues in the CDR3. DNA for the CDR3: TGTGCCAGCAGTGGGGGCCAGTATTCCTACGAGCAGTACTTC. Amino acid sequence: CASSGGQYSYEQYF.

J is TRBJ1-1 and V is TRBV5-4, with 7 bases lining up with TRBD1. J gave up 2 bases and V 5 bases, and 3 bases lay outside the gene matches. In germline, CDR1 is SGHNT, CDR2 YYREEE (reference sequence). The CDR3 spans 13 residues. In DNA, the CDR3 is TGTGCCAGCAGTCGGACAGGAAACACTGAAGCTTTCTTT. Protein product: CASSRTGNTEAFF.

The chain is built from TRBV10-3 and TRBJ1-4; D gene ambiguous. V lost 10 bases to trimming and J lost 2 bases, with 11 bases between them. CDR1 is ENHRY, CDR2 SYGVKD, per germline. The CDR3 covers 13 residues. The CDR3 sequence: CATKPGTNEKLFF. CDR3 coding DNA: TGTGCCACAAAACCGGGGACTAATGAAAAACTGTTTTTT.

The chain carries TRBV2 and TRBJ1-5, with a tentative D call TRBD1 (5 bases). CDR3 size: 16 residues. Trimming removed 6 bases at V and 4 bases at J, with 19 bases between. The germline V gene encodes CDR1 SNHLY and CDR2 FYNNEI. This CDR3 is CASRGGVGAWNQPQHF. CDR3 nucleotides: TGTGCCAGCAGGGGGGGGGTAGGGGCCTGGAATCAGCCCCAGCATTTT.

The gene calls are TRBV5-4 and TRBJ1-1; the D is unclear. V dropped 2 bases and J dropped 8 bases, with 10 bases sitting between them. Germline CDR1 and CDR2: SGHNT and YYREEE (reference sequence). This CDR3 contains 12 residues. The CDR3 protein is CASSLWGGEAFF. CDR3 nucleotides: TGTGCCAGCAGCTTATGGGGAGGGGAAGCTTTCTTT.

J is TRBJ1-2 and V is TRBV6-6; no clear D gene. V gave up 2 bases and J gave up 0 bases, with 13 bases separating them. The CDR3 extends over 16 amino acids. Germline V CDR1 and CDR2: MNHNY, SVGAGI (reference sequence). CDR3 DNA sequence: TGTGCCAGCAGTTACCCAGCCGATAGCCCTAACTATGGCTACACCTTC. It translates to CASSYPADSPNYGYTF.

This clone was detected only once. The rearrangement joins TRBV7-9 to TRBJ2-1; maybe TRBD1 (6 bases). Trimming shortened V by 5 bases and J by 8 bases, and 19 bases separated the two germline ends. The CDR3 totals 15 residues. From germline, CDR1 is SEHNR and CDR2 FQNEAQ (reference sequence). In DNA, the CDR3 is TGTGCCAGCAGCCCGGACAGATTTTCAGGCTATGAGCAGTTCTTC. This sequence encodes CASSPDRFSGYEQFF. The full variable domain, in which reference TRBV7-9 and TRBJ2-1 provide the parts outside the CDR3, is DTGVSQNPRHKITKRGQNVTFRCDPISEHNRLYWYRQTLGQGPEFLTYFQNEAQLEKSRLLSDRFSAERPKGSFSTLEIQRTEQGDSAMYLCASSPDRFSGYEQFFGPGTRLTVL.

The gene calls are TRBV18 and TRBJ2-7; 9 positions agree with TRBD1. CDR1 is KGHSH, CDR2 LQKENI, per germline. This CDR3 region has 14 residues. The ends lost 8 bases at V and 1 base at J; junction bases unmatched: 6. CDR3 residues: CASPPGTGSYEQYF. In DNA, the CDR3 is TGTGCCAGCCCGCCGGGGACAGGGTCCTACGAGCAGTACTTC.